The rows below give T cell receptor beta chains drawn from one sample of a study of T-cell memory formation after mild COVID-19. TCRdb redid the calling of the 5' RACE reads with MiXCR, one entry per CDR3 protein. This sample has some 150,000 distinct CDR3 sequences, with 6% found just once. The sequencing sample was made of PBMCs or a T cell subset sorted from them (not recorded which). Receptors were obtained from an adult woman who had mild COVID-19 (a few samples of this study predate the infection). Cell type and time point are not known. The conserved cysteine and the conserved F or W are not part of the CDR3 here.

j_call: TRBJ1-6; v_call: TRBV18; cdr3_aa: ASSPDRGNSPLH
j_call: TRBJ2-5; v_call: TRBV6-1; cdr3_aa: ASRFLETQY
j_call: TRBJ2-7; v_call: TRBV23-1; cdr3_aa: ASSQTEQY
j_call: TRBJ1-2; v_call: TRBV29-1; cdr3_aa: SVAGGGVYGYT
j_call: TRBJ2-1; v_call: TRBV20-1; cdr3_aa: SARSRLAGKYNEQF
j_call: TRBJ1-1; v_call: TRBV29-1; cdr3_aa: SVAGYEAF
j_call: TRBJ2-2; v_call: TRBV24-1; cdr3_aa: ATSRQENTGELF
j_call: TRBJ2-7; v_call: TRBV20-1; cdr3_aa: SARESSGTTQQY
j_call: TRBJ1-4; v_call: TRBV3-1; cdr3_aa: ASSRDRGREKLF
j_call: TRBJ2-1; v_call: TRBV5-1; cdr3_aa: ASSQDSEQF
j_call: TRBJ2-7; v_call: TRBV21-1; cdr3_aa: ASSKAGVLGRSEQY
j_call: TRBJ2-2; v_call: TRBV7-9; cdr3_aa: ASSLGLATRGELF
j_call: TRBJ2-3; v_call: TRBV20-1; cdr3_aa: SAGTSGGANTQY
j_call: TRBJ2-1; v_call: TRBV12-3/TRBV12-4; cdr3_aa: ASRYTSSGRSYNEQF
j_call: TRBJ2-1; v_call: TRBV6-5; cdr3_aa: ASSYSGGQQF
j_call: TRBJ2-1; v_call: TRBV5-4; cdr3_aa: ASSLDGYNEQF
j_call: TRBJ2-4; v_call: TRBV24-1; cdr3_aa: ATSGAGDAKNIQY
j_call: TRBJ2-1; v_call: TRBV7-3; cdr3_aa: ASSLMTGTGFNEQF
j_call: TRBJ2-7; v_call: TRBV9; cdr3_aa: ASSVGPSGIFYEQY
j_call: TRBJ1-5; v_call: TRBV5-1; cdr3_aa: ASSLSGAEQPQH
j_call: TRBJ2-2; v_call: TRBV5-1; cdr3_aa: ASRSSVQPGTGINTGELF
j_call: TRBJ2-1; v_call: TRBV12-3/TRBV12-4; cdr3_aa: ASSPLGQLSYNEQF
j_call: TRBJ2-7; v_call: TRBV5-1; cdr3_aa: ASSLDGQGYEQY
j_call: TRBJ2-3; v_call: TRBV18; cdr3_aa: ASSPDTYTDTQY
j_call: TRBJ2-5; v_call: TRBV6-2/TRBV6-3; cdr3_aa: ASSSGVLAGGQETQY
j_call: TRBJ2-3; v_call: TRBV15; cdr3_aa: ATSRVQYRTDTQY
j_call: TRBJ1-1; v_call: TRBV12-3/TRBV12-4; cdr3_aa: ASSFGANTEAF
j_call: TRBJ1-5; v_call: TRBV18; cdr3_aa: ASSQDRNLRNQPQH
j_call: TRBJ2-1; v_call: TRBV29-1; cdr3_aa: SVEGASSSYNEQF
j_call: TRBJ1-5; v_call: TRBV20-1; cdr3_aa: SAITGNSNQPQH
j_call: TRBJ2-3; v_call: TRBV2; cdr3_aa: ASRPGEGTDTQY
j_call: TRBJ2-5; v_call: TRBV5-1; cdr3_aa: ASSPLLGGGETQY
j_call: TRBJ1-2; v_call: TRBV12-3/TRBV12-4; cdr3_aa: ASRDRASYGYT
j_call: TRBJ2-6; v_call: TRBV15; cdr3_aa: ATSLRSGDTILSSGANVLT
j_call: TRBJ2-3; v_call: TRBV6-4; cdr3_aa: ASSDGSRNRDTQY
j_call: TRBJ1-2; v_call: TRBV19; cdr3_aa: ASVKDRGVYGYT
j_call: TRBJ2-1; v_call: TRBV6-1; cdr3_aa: AISGGGGYNEQF
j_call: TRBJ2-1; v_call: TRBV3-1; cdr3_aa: ASSRRTSGGLSYNEQF
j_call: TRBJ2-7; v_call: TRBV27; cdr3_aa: ASTRGSSYEQY
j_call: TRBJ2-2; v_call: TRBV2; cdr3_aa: ASSVRNTGELF
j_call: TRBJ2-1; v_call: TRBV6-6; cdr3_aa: ASSYGAPGLNNEQF
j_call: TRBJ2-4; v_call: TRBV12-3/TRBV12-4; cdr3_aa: ASRGPKAKNIQY
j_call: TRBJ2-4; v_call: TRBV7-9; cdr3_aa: ASRTGTGGSKNIQY
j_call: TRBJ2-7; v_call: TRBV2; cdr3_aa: ASRDAWSSYEQY
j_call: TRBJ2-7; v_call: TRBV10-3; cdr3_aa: AIGGGRESSYEQY
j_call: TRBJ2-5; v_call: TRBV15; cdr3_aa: ATSRGLAEETQY
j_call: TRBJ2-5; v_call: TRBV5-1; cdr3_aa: ASSLATTQETQY
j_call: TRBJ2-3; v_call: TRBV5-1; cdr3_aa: ASSLASGGGTDTQY
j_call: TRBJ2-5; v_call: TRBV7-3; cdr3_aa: ASSRDPVETQY
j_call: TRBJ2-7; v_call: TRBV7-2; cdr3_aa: ASSSTSQTSGRRTYEQY
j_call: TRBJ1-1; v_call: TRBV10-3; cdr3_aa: STRVPGGTEAF
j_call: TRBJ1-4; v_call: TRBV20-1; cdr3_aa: SARDWYGGEKLF
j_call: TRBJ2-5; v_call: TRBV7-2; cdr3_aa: ASSLELTSGGLETQY
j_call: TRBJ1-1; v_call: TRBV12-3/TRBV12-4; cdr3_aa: ASSLRARIWWGNTEAF
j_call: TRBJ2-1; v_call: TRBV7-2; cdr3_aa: ASSITGTILYNEQF
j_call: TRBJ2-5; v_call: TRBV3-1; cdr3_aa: ASSLPGPQETQY
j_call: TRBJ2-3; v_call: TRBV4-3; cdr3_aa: ASSFRGVGTDTQY
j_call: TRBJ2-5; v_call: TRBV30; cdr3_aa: AWSSAETQY
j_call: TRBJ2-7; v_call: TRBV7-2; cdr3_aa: ASSVRQGPYEQY
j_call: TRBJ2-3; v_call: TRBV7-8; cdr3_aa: ASSLLGTDTQY